Each of the 3 T cell receptor beta chains below was sequenced from the same sample in a study of CD8+ T cells in alopecia areata. The treatment: oral pan-JAK inhibitor, 5-10 mg twice daily. Extracted RNA was reverse transcribed, and the resulting cDNA served as sequencing template. Assay: immunoSEQ multiplex PCR; the TCRdb copy retains only in-frame clones and omits some. Of hundreds of thousands of clones listed, approximately 67% were seen once; the top ten hold approximately 1.2%. The specimen was CD4+ T cells sorted from blood, collected at week 44, from a patient treated with tofacitinib. All receptors come from a human donor with alopecia areata.

This chain uses TRBV30 with TRBJ1-1, with D unresolved. V lost 0 bases to trimming and J lost 0 bases, with 5 bases between them. CDR3 length: 13 amino acids. In germline, CDR1 is GTSNPN, CDR2 SVGIG (reference sequence). The CDR3 sequence: CAWSVGMNTEAFF. DNA for the CDR3: TGTGCCTGGAGTGTGGGTATGAACACTGAAGCTTTCTTT. Variable domain in full (rest from reference TRBV30 and TRBJ1-1): SQTIHQWPATLVQPVGSPLSLECTVEGTSNPNLYWYRQAAGRGLQLLFYSVGIGQISSEVPQNLSASRPQDRQFILSSKKLLLSDSGFYLCAWSVGMNTEAFFGQGTRLTVV.

The gene calls are TRBV29-1 and TRBJ2-7; 7 bases map to TRBD1. From germline, CDR1 is SQVTM and CDR2 ANQGSEA. The V segment lost 6 bases and the J segment 1 base; nucleotides outside the gene matches: 3. This CDR3 has 12 residues. The CDR3 reads CSVVQGSYEQYF. The CDR3 DNA reads TGCAGCGTGGTACAGGGGTCCTACGAGCAGTACTTC.

The chain carries TRBV29-1 and TRBJ1-2; TRBD1 matches 8 bases. There are 13 residues in the CDR3. The J segment lost 10 bases and the V segment lost 2 bases, leaving 9 bases of the junction unmatched. Germline V gene data show CDR1 as SQVTM and CDR2 as ANQGSEA. CDR3: CSVEILAGGVYTF. For the CDR3, the DNA is TGCAGCGTTGAAATTTTGGCAGGGGGCGTCTACACCTTC.